This is a list of T cell receptor beta chains from one sample in a study of T cells in localized non-small cell lung cancer. Libraries were prepared by immunoSEQ multiplex PCR; TCRdb keeps only in-frame clonotypes and omits some of them. The sample has some 25,000 clones, 70% to 90% seen once. This material consisted of peripheral blood, taken before any cancer treatment. The receptors were sampled from a female donor of 60 years or more with stage I lung adenocarcinoma. Each CDR3 is given with its conserved first and last residue. The D gene is left open where the match is weak. Expanded clones get a size class; other rows say once, few or many, or leave the size out.

once TRBJ2-1 . TRBV11-2 CASSLVVGGESSSYNEQFF TGTGCCAGCAGCTTAGTAGTGGGGGGTGAAAGTAGCTCCTACAATGAGCAGTTCTTC
few TRBJ2-7 . TRBV2 CASSTHQGPYEQYF TGTGCCAGCAGTACCCACCAGGGGCCCTACGAGCAGTACTTC
. TRBJ1-3 . TRBV5-6 CASSGSSSLSGNTIYF TGTGCCAGCAGCGGAAGTTCTTCCCTCTCTGGAAACACCATATATTTT
. TRBJ1-1 . TRBV2 CASSEDGAGTEAFF TGTGCCAGCAGTGAAGACGGGGCTGGCACTGAAGCTTTCTTT
. TRBJ1-6 . TRBV2 CASRTETRPLHF TGTGCCAGCAGGACAGAGACGCGTCCCCTCCACTTT
once TRBJ2-1 TRBD2 TRBV29-1 CSATLREFISEQFF TGCAGCGCCACACTGCGGGAGTTTATAAGTGAGCAGTTCTTC
once TRBJ2-3 TRBD2 TRBV2 CASSGGTSASTDTQYF TGTGCCAGCAGTGGGGGGACTAGCGCGAGCACAGATACGCAGTATTTT
large TRBJ1-1 . TRBV29-1 CSVETPPTEAFF TGCAGCGTTGAAACCCCTCCGACTGAAGCTTTCTTT
. TRBJ1-3 . TRBV2 CASSEDRSSNTIYF TGTGCCAGCAGTGAAGACAGGTCTTCAAACACCATATATTTT
. TRBJ2-5 TRBD2 TRBV27 CASSSGLAVPQETQYF TGTGCCAGCAGTTCGGGACTAGCGGTACCACAAGAGACCCAGTACTTC
. TRBJ2-3 . TRBV7-3 CASSPGLSMDTQYF TGTGCCAGCAGCCCCGGGCTGAGTATGGATACGCAGTATTTT
. TRBJ1-3 . TRBV10-3 CAISDGVNSGNTIYF TGTGCCATCAGTGACGGCGTAAACTCTGGAAACACCATATATTTT
. TRBJ2-1 . TRBV27 CASSSGVGVVSYNEQFF TGTGCCAGCAGTTCTGGGGTAGGGGTCGTCTCCTACAATGAGCAGTTCTTC
. TRBJ1-4 . TRBV6-6 CASSYSEGGGEKLFF TGTGCCAGCAGTTACTCGGAGGGGGGGGGTGAAAAACTGTTTTTT
once TRBJ2-5 . TRBV19 CASSIWGTGTETQYF TGTGCCAGTAGTATCTGGGGAACAGGGACGGAGACCCAGTACTTC
. TRBJ1-1 . TRBV19 CASSILMNTEAFF TGTGCCAGTAGTATATTAATGAACACTGAAGCTTTCTTT
. TRBJ2-1 . TRBV5-1 CASSLASTRGSNEQFF TGCGCCAGCAGCTTGGCCTCTACACGGGGAAGCAATGAGCAGTTCTTC
. TRBJ1-1 TRBD1 TRBV7-9 CASRPDRVTTEAFF TGTGCCAGCCGACCCGACAGGGTGACCACTGAAGCTTTCTTT
. TRBJ1-4 TRBD1 TRBV7-2 CASSAGQSREEKLFF TGTGCCAGCAGTGCGGGACAGTCCCGAGAGGAAAAACTGTTTTTT
. TRBJ1-4 . TRBV29-1 CSVATPLANEKLFF TGCAGCGTTGCCACCCCCCTGGCTAATGAAAAACTGTTTTTT
once TRBJ2-7 . TRBV10-3 CAISESRPGAAYEQYF TGTGCCATCAGTGAGTCTCGGCCAGGGGCGGCCTACGAGCAGTACTTC
. TRBJ2-1 . TRBV5-6 CASSPRYRDKSYNEQFF TGTGCCAGCAGCCCCAGGTACCGGGACAAATCTTACAATGAGCAGTTCTTC
. TRBJ1-1 . TRBV6-5 CASSPQGKTEAFF TGTGCCAGCAGTCCCCAGGGGAAAACTGAAGCTTTCTTT
. TRBJ2-2 . TRBV7-9 CASSLDPPGLATGELFF TGTGCCAGCAGCTTAGATCCCCCGGGCCTAGCGACCGGGGAGCTGTTTTTT
. TRBJ2-2 . TRBV5-4 CASSFPLGNTGELFF TGTGCCAGCAGCTTTCCGTTAGGTAACACCGGGGAGCTGTTTTTT
. TRBJ1-1 . TRBV11-2 CASRRTEHYSTEAFF TGTGCCAGCAGACGTACCGAGCACTACAGCACTGAAGCTTTCTTT
. TRBJ2-1 TRBD2 TRBV5-1 CASSPGTTAVNEQFF TGCGCCAGCAGCCCCGGGACTACCGCGGTGAATGAGCAGTTCTTC
. TRBJ1-2 . TRBV10-3 CAISESGPNYSYTF TGTGCCATCAGTGAGTCCGGACCTAACTATAGCTACACCTTC
. TRBJ2-5 . TRBV5-1 CASSLVGGQETQYF TGCGCCAGCAGCTTGGTAGGGGGCCAAGAGACCCAGTACTTC
. TRBJ2-7 TRBD2 TRBV27 CASSLSLSGGAYEQYF TGTGCCAGCAGTTTATCGTTGAGCGGGGGTGCCTACGAGCAGTACTTC
. TRBJ1-2 . TRBV30 CAWSVDAGAKGYTF TGTGCCTGGAGTGTAGATGCAGGGGCTAAGGGCTACACCTTC
medium-sized TRBJ1-1 . TRBV7-3 CASSVGTEAFF TGTGCCAGCAGCGTAGGCACTGAAGCTTTCTTT
. TRBJ2-3 . TRBV7-6 CASSTPGAASTDTQYF TGTGCCAGCAGCACCCCGGGGGCGGCTAGCACAGATACGCAGTATTTT